The 8 T cell receptor beta chains below were found in one sample sequenced in a study of Tregs in tolerant kidney transplant recipients. Method: immunoSEQ multiplex PCR; TCRdb's copy keeps in-frame clones and lacks some. The sample has some 69,000 clones, around 84% seen once. The sample was CD4+ T cells from blood. The receptor set was obtained from a human donor in good health.

J is TRBJ1-1 and V is TRBV9; D gene ambiguous. Germline V CDR1 and CDR2: SGDLS, YYNGEE. Trimming pared 1 base from V and 0 bases from J, leaving 10 bases between. CDR3 length: 15 residues. The CDR3 DNA reads as TGTGCCAGCAGCGTAAATGTGGCTTTGAACACTGAAGCTTTCTTT. Its protein product is CASSVNVALNTEAFF.

The chain employs TRBV11-2 and TRBJ2-7; a weak D match, TRBD2 (7 bases). The CDR3 is made up of 12 amino acids. Trimming removed 7 bases from V and 9 bases from J, with 16 bases in between. Per germline, CDR1 SGHAT and CDR2 FQNNGV. CDR3 region: CASKGGTGGQYF. In DNA form, the CDR3 reads TGTGCCAGCAAGGGGGGGACCGGCGGGCAGTACTTC.

The chain links TRBV27 to TRBJ2-1; D gene unclear. CDR3 length: 15 residues. The germline gives CDR1 MNHEY, CDR2 SMNVEV (reference sequence). With 3 bases removed from V and 0 bases from J, the gap between germline ends came to 9 bases. The CDR3 here is CASSLSYFSYNEQFF. As DNA, the CDR3 is TGTGCCAGCAGTTTGAGCTACTTCTCCTACAATGAGCAGTTCTTC.

The V call is TRBV7-2, the J call TRBJ2-7; D tentatively reads TRBD1 or TRBD2 (5 bases each). This CDR3 has 13 residues. Looked up from germline, CDR1 is SGHTA and CDR2 is FQGNSA. The V end was cut by 4 bases, the J end by 6 bases, with 13 bases between. The CDR3 DNA sequence: TGTGCCAGCAGCTGGGACCTCGCGCCCGAGCAGTACTTC. It translates to CASSWDLAPEQYF.

V gene TRBV7-2 combines with J gene TRBJ2-7; 7 nucleotides agree with TRBD1. This CDR3 has 16 residues. Germline V gene sequence: CDR1 SGHTA, CDR2 FQGNSA. V was clipped by 5 bases and J by 0 bases; unmatched bases: 10. CDR3 in amino acids: CASSHPRQGPSYEQYF. Here the CDR3 DNA reads TGTGCCAGCAGCCACCCTCGACAGGGTCCCTCCTACGAGCAGTACTTC.

The rearrangement links TRBV7-2 to TRBJ2-5; 10 positions agree with TRBD2. The J call is doubtful: the DNA matches TRBJ2-7 better. Germline V gives CDR1 SGHTA, CDR2 FQGNSA. The length of the CDR3 is 15 residues. CDR3 in DNA: TGTGCCAGCAGTCCCATAGCGGGAGGTTCCTACGAGCAGTACTTC. Residues: CASSPIAGGSYEQYF.

The genes are TRBV7-9 and TRBJ1-4; 7 nucleotides line up with TRBD1. The CDR3 runs to 14 residues. Germline V gene sequence: CDR1 SEHNR, CDR2 FQNEAQ (reference sequence). The trim removed 3 bases at V and 8 bases at J, leaving 6 bases unmatched. This CDR3 reads CASSLRGRSEKLFF. In DNA form, the CDR3 reads TGTGCCAGCAGCTTGAGGGGGCGCAGCGAAAAACTGTTTTTT.

The chain uses TRBV2 and TRBJ2-3, with 9 positions matching TRBD2. The germline V gene has CDR1 SNHLY and CDR2 FYNNEI. The ends lost 7 bases at V and 7 bases at J; junction bases unmatched: 12. The CDR3 loop spans 15 amino acids. This CDR3 is CASTTAGGPGNTQYF. The CDR3 DNA is TGTGCCAGCACTACGGCGGGGGGGCCGGGAAATACGCAGTATTTT.